One sample yielded the 4 T cell receptor beta chains listed below, sequenced in a study of T cell changes during pregnancy in multiple sclerosis. Clones were read by immunoSEQ multiplex PCR, and TCRdb kept only the in-frame ones, dropping some. The table records some 60,000 clones, about nine tenths of them present only once. The specimen was peripheral blood, collected in the first trimester of pregnancy. The receptors here all came from a female donor in good health, enrolled as a control in a pregnancy study.

V and J are TRBV5-1 and TRBJ2-7; D may be TRBD1 (5 bases). CDR3 size: 16 residues. Per the germline V gene, CDR1 is SGHRS and CDR2 is YFSETQ. The V gene lost 0 bases and the J gene lost 4 bases, with 17 bases spanning the gap. The CDR3 is CASSLGATAQQYEQYF. CDR3 sequence (DNA): TGCGCCAGCAGCTTGGGGGCGACAGCCCAACAATACGAGCAGTACTTC. Full variable domain (remainder filled in from reference TRBV5-1 and TRBJ2-7): KAGVTQTPRYLIKTRGQQVTLSCSPISGHRSVSWYQQTPGQGLQFLFEYFSETQRNKGNFPGRFSGRQFSNSRSEMNVSTLELGDSALYLCASSLGATAQQYEQYFGPGTRLTVT.

The gene calls are TRBV29-1 and TRBJ1-2; unclear D gene. CDR1 SQVTM and CDR2 ANQGSEA come from the germline V gene. The CDR3 sequence is 13 residues long. V was pared by 0 bases and J by 8 bases, with 13 bases between. The CDR3 DNA reads TGCAGCGTTGAAGATAGACGACTGAGCGGCTACACCTTC. Residues: CSVEDRRLSGYTF.

The chain couples TRBV7-2 to TRBJ2-5; D is unresolved. Germline values: CDR1 SGHTA, CDR2 FQGNSA. The CDR3 consists of 14 residues. V was cut by 1 base and J by 2 bases, with 8 bases left in between. This CDR3 reads CASSLGLRQETQYF. CDR3 bases: TGTGCCAGCAGCTTAGGGTTGAGGCAAGAGACCCAGTACTTC.

The rearrangement joins TRBV5-5 to TRBJ1-5; D gene ambiguous. V gave up 4 bases and J gave up 6 bases, with 17 bases separating them. This CDR3 has 15 amino acids. From germline, CDR1 is SGHKS and CDR2 YYEKEE (reference sequence). DNA for the CDR3: TGTGCCAGCAGCCCCTGGACGGGGAAAGGTCAGCCCCAGCATTTT. It is translated as CASSPWTGKGQPQHF.